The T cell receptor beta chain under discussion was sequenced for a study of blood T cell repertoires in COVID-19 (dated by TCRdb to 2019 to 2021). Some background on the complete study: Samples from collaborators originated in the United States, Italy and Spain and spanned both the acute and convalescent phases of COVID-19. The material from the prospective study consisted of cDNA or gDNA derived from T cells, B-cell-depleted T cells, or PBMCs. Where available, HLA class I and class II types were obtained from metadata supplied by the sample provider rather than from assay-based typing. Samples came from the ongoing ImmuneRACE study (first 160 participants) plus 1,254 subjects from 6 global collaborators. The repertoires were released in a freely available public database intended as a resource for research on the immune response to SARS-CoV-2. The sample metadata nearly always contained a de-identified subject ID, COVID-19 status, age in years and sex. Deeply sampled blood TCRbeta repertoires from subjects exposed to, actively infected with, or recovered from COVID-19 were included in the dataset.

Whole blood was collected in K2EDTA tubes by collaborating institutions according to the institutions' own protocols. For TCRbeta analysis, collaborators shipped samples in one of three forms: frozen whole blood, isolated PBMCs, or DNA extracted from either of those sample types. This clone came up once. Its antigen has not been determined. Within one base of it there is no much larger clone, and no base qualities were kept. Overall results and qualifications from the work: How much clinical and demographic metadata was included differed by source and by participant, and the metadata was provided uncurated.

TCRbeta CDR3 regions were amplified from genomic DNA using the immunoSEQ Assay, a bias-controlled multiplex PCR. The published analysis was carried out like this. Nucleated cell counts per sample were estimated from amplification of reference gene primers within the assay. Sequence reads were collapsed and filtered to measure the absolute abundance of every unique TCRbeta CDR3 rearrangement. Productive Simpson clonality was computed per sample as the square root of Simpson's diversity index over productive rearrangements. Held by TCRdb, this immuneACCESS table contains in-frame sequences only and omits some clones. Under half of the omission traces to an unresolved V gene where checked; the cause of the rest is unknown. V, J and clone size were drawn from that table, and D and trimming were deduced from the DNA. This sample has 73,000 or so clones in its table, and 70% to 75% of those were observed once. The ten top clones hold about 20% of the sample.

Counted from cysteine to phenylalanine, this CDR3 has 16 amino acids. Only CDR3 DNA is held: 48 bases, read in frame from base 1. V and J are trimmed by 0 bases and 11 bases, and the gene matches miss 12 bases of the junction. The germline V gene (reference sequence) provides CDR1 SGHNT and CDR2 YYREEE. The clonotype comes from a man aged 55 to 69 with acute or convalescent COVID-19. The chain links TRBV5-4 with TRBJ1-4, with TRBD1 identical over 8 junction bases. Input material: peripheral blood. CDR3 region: CASSLDVGQGMEKLFF. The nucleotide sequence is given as TGTGCCAGCAGCTTGGATGTTGGACAGGGAATGGAGAAACTGTTTTTT.